These T cell receptor beta chains were read from a single sample in a study of T-cell memory formation after mild COVID-19. MiXCR, run by TCRdb on the 5' RACE reads, gives a single entry per CDR3 protein. The sample records more than 250,000 distinct CDR3 sequences, 15% to 20% being singletons. Sequencing input: PBMCs or a T cell subset sorted from them (not recorded which). These receptors were obtained from a man aged 18 to 30 who had mild COVID-19 (a few samples of this study predate the infection). Cell type and time point are not known. CDR3s include the opening cysteine and the closing phenylalanine or tryptophan. Fields, in order: J gene, D gene, V gene, clone size, CDR3 protein, CDR3 DNA. D genes are given only for firm matches. Size tells how often a clone was seen (once, few, many) or the class of an expanded clone, and some rows leave it out.

>TRBJ2-7|-|TRBV20-1|few
CSARDPRGTNYEQYF
TGCAGTGCTAGAGATCCCCGCGGGACAAACTACGAGCAGTACTTC
>TRBJ1-1|-|TRBV6-5|-
CATSRLALITEAFF
TGTGCCACTTCGAGGTTGGCCTTGATCACTGAAGCTTTCTTT
>TRBJ2-4|-|TRBV20-1|few
CSARGGNENIQYF
TGCAGTGCTAGAGGTGGCAACGAAAACATTCAGTACTTC
>TRBJ2-5|TRBD1|TRBV12-3/TRBV12-4|few
CASSLAGGQGSGTQYF
TGTGCCAGCAGTTTGGCCGGAGGACAGGGCTCGGGGACCCAGTACTTC
>TRBJ1-4|-|TRBV7-2|-
CASSLSPAGEKLFF
TGTGCCAGCAGCTTATCCCCTGCAGGGGAAAAACTGTTTTTT
>TRBJ2-3|-|TRBV27|-
CASSHKGGGIDTQYF
TGTGCCAGCAGCCATAAAGGCGGGGGCATAGATACGCAGTATTTT
>TRBJ1-2|TRBD1|TRBV5-1|few
CASSLGGQGDYTF
TGCGCCAGCAGCTTGGGAGGACAGGGGGACTACACCTTC
>TRBJ1-1|-|TRBV4-1|-
CASSQGRRRNTEAFF
TGCGCCAGCAGCCAAGGGAGGCGGCGAAACACTGAAGCTTTCTTT
>TRBJ2-3|-|TRBV4-1|-
CASSQEKLNTDTQYF
TGCGCCAGCAGCCAAGAGAAGCTGAACACAGATACGCAGTATTTT
>TRBJ2-5|TRBD2|TRBV12-3/TRBV12-4|-
CASSLGSWSASGGQGETQYF
TGTGCCAGCAGTTTAGGGTCTTGGTCGGCTAGCGGGGGACAAGGAGAGACCCAGTACTTC
>TRBJ2-7|-|TRBV2|few
CASGEEGRQYF
TGTGCCAGCGGGGAAGAGGGGAGGCAGTACTTC
>TRBJ2-1|TRBD2|TRBV4-3|few
CASSQRRGEPYNEQFF
TGCGCCAGCAGCCAGAGGCGGGGGGAACCCTACAATGAGCAGTTCTTC
>TRBJ1-1|-|TRBV4-3|-
CASSRRETNTEAFF
TGCGCCAGCAGCCGCAGGGAGACGAACACTGAAGCTTTCTTT
>TRBJ2-5|TRBD1|TRBV6-6|-
CASSANRGSQETQYF
TGTGCCAGCAGCGCGAACAGGGGGAGCCAAGAGACCCAGTACTTC
>TRBJ1-1|-|TRBV5-1|-
CASSLDLGATEAFF
TGCGCCAGCAGCTTGGATCTTGGGGCCACTGAAGCTTTCTTT
>TRBJ2-1|TRBD2|TRBV5-1|few
CASSSPDGGVREQFF
TGCGCCAGCAGCTCACCGGACGGGGGGGTTCGTGAGCAGTTCTTC
>TRBJ2-3|-|TRBV7-8|-
CASSLRRPRTGSDTQYF
TGTGCCAGCAGCCTACGCCGGCCGAGAACAGGGTCAGATACGCAGTATTTT
>TRBJ2-1|-|TRBV6-5|few
CASSYATGNEQFF
TGTGCCAGCAGTTACGCAACAGGGAATGAGCAGTTCTTC
>TRBJ2-5|TRBD2|TRBV7-9|few
CASRVAGVGETQYF
TGTGCCAGCAGAGTAGCGGGGGTAGGAGAGACCCAGTACTTC
>TRBJ2-7|TRBD1|TRBV6-5|-
CASGYRQGAKNEQYF
TGTGCCAGCGGATATCGACAGGGGGCGAAGAACGAGCAGTACTTC
>TRBJ2-1|TRBD1|TRBV6-1|few
CASSDRTGVKVMNEQFF
TGTGCCAGCAGTGACAGGACAGGGGTTAAAGTTATGAATGAGCAGTTCTTC
>TRBJ1-1|-|TRBV7-8|-
CASSFNTWDTEAFF
TGTGCCAGCAGCTTTAACACTTGGGACACTGAAGCTTTCTTT
>TRBJ1-1|-|TRBV3-1|many
CASSPDRRNTEAFF
TGTGCCAGCAGTCCTGACAGGCGGAACACTGAAGCTTTCTTT
>TRBJ1-1|-|TRBV12-5|few
CASGLPTVNTEAFF
TGTGCTAGTGGTTTGCCGACAGTGAACACTGAAGCTTTCTTT
>TRBJ2-6|-|TRBV7-2|few
CASTFSGANVLTF
TGTGCCAGCACGTTCTCTGGGGCCAACGTCCTGACTTTC
>TRBJ1-1|TRBD1|TRBV20-1|-
CSASRGRGTEAFF
TGCAGTGCCTCCAGGGGGCGGGGGACTGAAGCTTTCTTT
>TRBJ2-4|-|TRBV2|-
CASSSPNQDQYF
TGTGCCAGCAGTTCTCCCAACCAGGATCAGTACTTC
>TRBJ2-7|TRBD2|TRBV4-1|few
CASSLRGRLAGGPQQYF
TGCGCCAGCAGCCTAAGGGGTAGACTAGCGGGGGGGCCGCAGCAGTACTTC
>TRBJ2-1|TRBD2|TRBV5-1|few
CASSVAGADNEQFF
TGCGCCAGCAGCGTCGCGGGAGCCGACAATGAGCAGTTCTTC
>TRBJ1-1|TRBD1|TRBV4-3|few
CASSQVHPGQQAFF
TGCGCCAGCAGCCAAGTTCATCCGGGACAGCAAGCTTTCTTT
>TRBJ2-7|TRBD1|TRBV29-1|-
CSVGGQPTYEQYF
TGCAGCGTTGGGGGACAGCCTACCTACGAGCAGTACTTC
>TRBJ2-1|-|TRBV4-1|-
CASSQVGLFHEQFF
TGCGCCAGCAGCCAAGTCGGACTCTTTCATGAGCAGTTCTTC
>TRBJ1-5|-|TRBV7-2|-
CASSSRGPDQPQHF
TGTGCCAGCAGCTCCCGGGGGCCCGATCAGCCCCAGCATTTT
>TRBJ1-2|-|TRBV12-3/TRBV12-4|-
CASSPRGLNYGYTF
TGTGCCAGCAGTCCTAGAGGGCTTAACTATGGCTACACCTTC
>TRBJ2-2|-|TRBV7-9|few
CASSSQGGQVTGELFF
TGTGCCAGCAGCTCCCAGGGGGGGCAGGTCACCGGGGAGCTGTTTTTT
>TRBJ2-2|-|TRBV12-3/TRBV12-4|few
CASSGPTNTGELFF
TGTGCCAGCAGTGGGCCGACGAACACCGGGGAGCTGTTTTTT
>TRBJ1-5|-|TRBV18|few
CASSPRPNQPQHF
TGTGCCAGCTCACCCAGGCCCAATCAGCCCCAGCATTTT
>TRBJ2-3|-|TRBV4-1|many
CASSQVSEGTDTQYF
TGCGCCAGCAGCCAAGTTAGCGAGGGCACAGATACGCAGTATTTT
>TRBJ2-3|-|TRBV6-2/TRBV6-3|-
CASSYSFEETSTDTQYF
TGTGCCAGCAGTTACTCGTTCGAGGAAACTAGCACAGATACGCAGTATTTT
>TRBJ2-1|TRBD2|TRBV20-1|few
CSATGGAYNEQFF
TGCAGTGCTACGGGGGGGGCCTACAATGAGCAGTTCTTC
>TRBJ2-3|-|TRBV2|-
CASRDGKWTDTDTQYF
TGTGCCAGCAGGGACGGGAAGTGGACAGACACAGATACGCAGTATTTT
>TRBJ1-6|-|TRBV6-5|few
CASSRLDRNSPLHF
TGTGCCAGCAGTCGTCTAGACAGGAATTCACCCCTCCACTTT
>TRBJ1-2|-|TRBV20-1|few
CSASRHLGNYGYTF
TGCAGTGCTAGTAGGCACCTAGGCAACTATGGCTACACCTTC
>TRBJ2-5|TRBD2|TRBV24-1|few
CATSPGGRLETQYF
TGTGCCACCAGCCCGGGGGGGCGGTTGGAGACCCAGTACTTC
>TRBJ2-3|-|TRBV11-2|-
CASSLFQAEGTDTQYF
TGTGCCAGCAGCTTATTTCAGGCGGAGGGCACAGATACGCAGTATTTT
>TRBJ1-1|-|TRBV6-5|few
CASRSGRNTEAFF
TGTGCCAGCAGGTCGGGGCGGAACACTGAAGCTTTCTTT
>TRBJ1-3|TRBD1|TRBV4-3|-
CASSQGFRDRGISGNTIYF
TGCGCCAGCAGCCAAGGGTTCCGGGACAGGGGGATCTCTGGAAACACCATATATTTT
>TRBJ1-6|-|TRBV20-1|-
CSATTDARPNSPIHF
TGCAGTGCAACCACAGACGCCAGGCCGAATTCACCCATCCACTTT
>TRBJ2-1|-|TRBV20-1|-
CSARVVDEQFF
TGCAGTGCTAGGGTGGTAGATGAGCAGTTCTTC